Reported below is one T cell receptor beta chain. Its target antigen remains unknown. Qualities for individual bases were not recorded, and no much larger clone is one base off. The V end loses 1 base and the J end loses 0 bases, and a stretch of 13 bases separates them. Reading from cysteine to phenylalanine, the CDR3 counts 16 amino acids. The only DNA kept is the CDR3, 48 bases in frame from the first base. CDR1 and CDR2 (MNHEY, SMNVEV) derive from the germline V gene (reference sequence). The data are from a study of cytomegalovirus exposure and HLA in healthy donors (dated by TCRdb to about 2017). A note on the overall study: An earlier analysis of several hundred of the donors reported 276 Gb of sequence data and 117 million unique TCR beta sequences obtained from roughly 180 million T cells. The study combined high-throughput TCR immunosequencing, statistical association of individual TCRs with disease status, and machine learning to predict cytomegalovirus infection status. On average, around 230,000 unique TCR beta nucleotide sequences were sequenced per donor among some 420 genotyped donors of the cohort, with around 19% of those sequences being non-productive. A later analysis re-examined previously published TCR beta repertoires from hundreds of donors and added high-resolution HLA genotyping to investigate patterns of TCR occurrence. All discovery cohort repertoires had been generated on a single sequencing platform. A handful of DR-DQ haplotypes were handled as single units for association and clustering because linkage in the cohort was strong. Around 300 gigabases of sequencing data and 78 million or so unique TCR sequences were included in an early release covering 500 to 750 HLA-typed donors. Donor age, sex, ethnicity and CMV serostatus were collected together with the repertoire data. The genetic ancestry cluster associated with self-reported Caucasian donors included 70% to 85% of the 398 genotyped donors. A later genetic analysis used genome-wide SNP genotypes for about 65% of the roughly 700 donors, treating that subset as a discovery cohort. Both class I and class II loci were covered by HLA typing, at four-digit resolution. An earlier analysis of 587 of the donors used high-throughput TCR beta sequencing to judge whether each TCR beta V gene segment behaved as functional or pseudogenic. Along with the approximately 700-subject first cohort, a separate validation cohort of 120 different subjects was used. The later analysis used no new phenotypic data to find candidate immune exposures, relying instead on TCR beta sequences and their occurrence across donors. The T cell repertoires of about 700 subjects were profiled by immunosequencing and related to cytomegalovirus serostatus. The aim of the study was to test whether cataloging public T cell receptors could identify signatures of past pathogen exposure. The number of donors typed differed by locus, with about 629-630 for A, B, C, DRB1 and DQB1, approximately 500 for DQA1, 600 to 610 for DPA1, and around 460 for DPB1. Broad study findings and their caveats: Three of the identified cytomegalovirus-associated TCR beta chains were confirmed in vitro to be specific for cytomegalovirus antigens. Broadly in line with IMGT annotations, most TCR beta V segments showed up in productive rearrangements about 87% or about 30% of the time in an earlier analysis of roughly 590 of the donors. Several of the top co-occurrence clusters appeared to be linked to parvovirus B19, influenza, CMV and Epstein-Barr virus, according to a later analysis. Linkage disequilibrium might explain the correlated functional status among segregating V segments, but an unknown experimental factor could not be excluded. A later analysis found that most CMV-associated TCR beta chains appeared HLA-restricted, with HLA associations seemingly driven largely by CMV exposure. An association between a missense DCLRE1C variant and V-gene and J-gene trimming of TCR beta chains was found in a later genetic analysis and replicated in an independent cohort. Because the 87-base-pair reads could not distinguish some IMGT-functional V segments, including TRBV6-2 and TRBV6-3, those segments were excluded. In a later analysis, HLA-associated TCR beta chains showed more clonal expansion and lower generation probabilities than non-associated chains that were equally common. Because counts were too low, roughly 17 rarely observed V segments, including chromosome 9 orphons, were left out of the earlier analysis of a few hundred of the donors. The authors suggested that the approach could potentially be extended to other disease states and immunological phenotypes. A further reported finding was that TCR beta sequences accurately predicted the HLA-A and HLA-B alleles for most subjects in the first cohort. According to a later analysis, TCR association rates differed among HLA loci, with DRB1 alleles showing the most associated TCRs and HLA-C alleles showing the fewest. The classifier was reported to diagnose cytomegalovirus status with high specificity and sensitivity in both the original and validation cohorts. Most TCR sequences were seen in very few donors, while some public TCRs were found in many individuals. The study listed 150 to 200 TCR beta chains as associated with cytomegalovirus. The cohort was sequenced for TCR beta chains only, and without alpha or paired-chain data the features that could be detected were limited. Because HLA typing was unavailable for some donors at each locus, only the typed subset was used in association tests. In a later analysis, some 18,000 TCR beta sequences were associated with specific HLA alleles at a false discovery rate of 0.05. For the cohort, immune exposure information was limited to CMV serostatus. When HLA alleles, especially DR and DQ, strongly co-occurred, attributing TCR associations to individual alleles was difficult. A later genetic analysis reported fewer N-insertions in productive TCRs among donors in an Asian-associated ancestry cluster than the roughly 700-donor mean. Roughly uniform sequencing depth across donors was assumed in presence/absence analyses, although this assumption may not hold. A cluster of highly shared sequence variants was judged likely to represent a technical artifact of the sequencing pipeline.

In total, about 650 healthy bone marrow donors made up the cohort. Cohort members were all nominally healthy when sampled, although unrecorded immune exposures were likely present. The donor tested CMV seropositive, placing the donor among the 289 seropositive members of the cohort. Every donor gave a peripheral blood sample, and the peripheral blood mononuclear cells from that sample were used for TCR beta sequencing. Genomic DNA extraction from the blood cell samples was performed with the Qiagen DNeasy Blood Extraction Kit. The library was generated by the immunoSEQ multiplex PCR assay. For the multiplex PCR, a mixture combining 60 forward primers for TCR Vbeta segments and 13 reverse primers for TCR Jbeta segments was used. The CDR3 region of rearranged TCR beta genes was amplified from genomic DNA by a multiplex PCR assay. On the Illumina HiSeq System, the amplified TCR beta libraries were sequenced as 87-base-pair reads. Per the original workflow: Across the 666 repertoires, a later analysis counted approximately 83 million unique TCR beta chains, around 11 million of which were shared by at least two donors. Raw reads were error-corrected and collapsed into unique sequences with a nearest-neighbor algorithm that merged closely related sequences to remove PCR and sequencing errors. To assign V, D and J gene segments, CDR3 sequences were aligned to IMGT reference sequences. For a sequence to be retained, at least a six-nucleotide match to both a V gene segment and a J gene segment was required. Rearrangements were classified as productive when the CDR3 lacked stop codons and remained in frame with V and J, and all other rearrangements were classified as non-productive. CDR3 was defined by IMGT convention, running from the second conserved V-encoded cysteine to the conserved J-encoded phenylalanine. In an earlier analysis of more than 550 of the donors, sequences lacking an unambiguous match to a single V gene segment were excluded. An earlier analysis of 500 to 700 of the donors classified V segments as functional when productive rearrangements were above 56.7% and as segregating when the standard deviation between donors was above 5%. A statistical classification framework was built for diagnosing cytomegalovirus status from the catalog of TCR beta chain sequences. In a later analysis, V and J genes were assigned by comparing TCR nucleotide sequences against IMGT/GENE-DB human TR gene sequences. Using the TCRdist pipeline, a later analysis assigned CDR3 sequences along with most-parsimonious VDJ recombination scenarios. In a later analysis, every TCR beta chain was defined by the combination of its CDR3 amino acid sequence and its V-gene family, and reads without a unique V-gene family were dropped. A later analysis removed 500 to 650 highly shared, low-generation-probability nucleotide sequences to deal with suspected cross-contamination and a sequencing artifact. In a later analysis, a clonal expansion index for each public chain was calculated from normalized within-repertoire ranks of inferred template counts. In a later analysis, generation probabilities were computed with a VDJ recombination model fitted to out-of-frame rearrangements, and the resulting probabilities were checked against IGoR. In a later analysis, TCR-TCR, TCR-HLA and TCR-CMV co-occurrence was scored with hypergeometric tests, and a repertoire-size bias correction was applied to TCR pairs. False discovery rates were estimated in a later analysis by permuting HLA or CMV assignments 20 times. In a later analysis, co-occurring TCRs were grouped using DBSCAN, with TCRdist sequence similarity added in when clustering inside HLA-allele-positive subsets. Repertoires with fewer than 30,000 or more than 120,000 public chains, plus five repertoires with anomalous nucleotide sharing, were excluded from co-occurrence clustering. TCRdb's version of the immuneACCESS table is confined to in-frame rearrangements and falls short of the full clone set. An unresolved V gene accounts for under half of the shortfall where checked; the remainder is of unknown origin. V and J calls and clone size are those listed in that table; D and trimming were worked out from the DNA. For this sample there are some 120,000 clones; 65% appear just once. Jointly, the top ten make up nearly 9.5% of the sample.

The rearranged chain carries TRBV27 and TRBJ2-7, with no reliable assignment of the D segment. The TCR originated in a woman in her thirties or forties in good health and CMV-seropositive. Specimen: PBMCs. This receptor carries the CDR3 CASSLYRVTSSYEQYF. The sequenced DNA: TGTGCCAGCAGTTTATACCGGGTAACGAGCTCCTACGAGCAGTACTTC.